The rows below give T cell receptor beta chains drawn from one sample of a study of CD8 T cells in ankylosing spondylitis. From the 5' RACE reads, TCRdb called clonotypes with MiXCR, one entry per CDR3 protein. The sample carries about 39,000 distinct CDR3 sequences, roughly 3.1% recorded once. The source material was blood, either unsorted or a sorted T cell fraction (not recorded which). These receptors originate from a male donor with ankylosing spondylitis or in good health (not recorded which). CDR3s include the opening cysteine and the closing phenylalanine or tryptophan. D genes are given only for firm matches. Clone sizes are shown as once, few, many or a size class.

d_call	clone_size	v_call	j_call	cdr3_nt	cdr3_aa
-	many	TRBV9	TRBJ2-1	TGTGCCAGCAGCCGGATACAGGGCCATGAGCAGTTCTTC	CASSRIQGHEQFF
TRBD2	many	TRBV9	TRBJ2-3	TGTGCCAGCAGCTCAAAGACTAGCGGGTCTGTTTATACGCAGTATTTT	CASSSKTSGSVYTQYF
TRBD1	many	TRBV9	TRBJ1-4	TGTGCCAGCAGCGGAGGGACAGGGGTTGGTGAAAAACTGTTTTTT	CASSGGTGVGEKLFF
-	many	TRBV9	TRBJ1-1	TGTGCCAGCAGCGTAGAAGGAGGGGGAGGCACTGAAGCTTTCTTT	CASSVEGGGGTEAFF
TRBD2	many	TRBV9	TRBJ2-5	TGTGCCAGCAGCGTAGCGGGAGGGGCTCGAGAGACCCAGTACTTC	CASSVAGGARETQYF
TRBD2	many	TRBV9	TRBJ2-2	TGTGCCAGCAGCCCCCAGGGCGGGAGGGACACCGGGGAGCTGTTTTTT	CASSPQGGRDTGELFF
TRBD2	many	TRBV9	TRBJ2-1	TGTGCCAGCAGCGTAGGCGGGGGATCGGCTGAGCAGTTCTTC	CASSVGGGSAEQFF
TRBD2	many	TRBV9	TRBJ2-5	TGTGCCAGCAGCGTAGCAACTAGCGGGACACAAGAGACCCAGTACTTC	CASSVATSGTQETQYF
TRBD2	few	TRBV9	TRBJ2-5	TGTGCCAGCAGCGTAGGGTCGGCGGGGGGGAGCCAAGAGACCCAGTACTTC	CASSVGSAGGSQETQYF
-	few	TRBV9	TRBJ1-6	TGTGCCAGCAGCGTAGCGGACGGGCATTCACCCCTCCACTTT	CASSVADGHSPLHF
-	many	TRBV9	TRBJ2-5	TGTGCCAGCAGCGTAGGAGCCCAGAGGGGCCAAGAGACCCAGTACTTC	CASSVGAQRGQETQYF
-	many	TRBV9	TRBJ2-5	TGTGCCAGCAGCGTAGATCCCGGAGAGACCCAGTACTTC	CASSVDPGETQYF
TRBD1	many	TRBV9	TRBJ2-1	TGTGCCAGCAGCGGGTCGACAGGGACCTACAATGAGCAGTTCTTC	CASSGSTGTYNEQFF
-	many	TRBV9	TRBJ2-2	TGTGCCAGCAGCGTAGAAGGGAATTTGAACACCGGGGAGCTGTTTTTT	CASSVEGNLNTGELFF
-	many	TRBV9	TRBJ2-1	TGTGCCAGCAGCGGATGGGGTACGGGGGAGGTGTCCTACAATGAGCAGTTCTTC	CASSGWGTGEVSYNEQFF
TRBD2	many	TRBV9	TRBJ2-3	TGTGCCAGCAGCGTTGCGCTCGGTGGGCTAGCGGCCCACCTCAGCACAGATACGCAGTATTTT	CASSVALGGLAAHLSTDTQYF
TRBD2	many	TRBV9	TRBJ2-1	TGTGCCAGCAGCGTAGGGGGAGCGGGAGGATCCAATGAGCAGTTCTTC	CASSVGGAGGSNEQFF